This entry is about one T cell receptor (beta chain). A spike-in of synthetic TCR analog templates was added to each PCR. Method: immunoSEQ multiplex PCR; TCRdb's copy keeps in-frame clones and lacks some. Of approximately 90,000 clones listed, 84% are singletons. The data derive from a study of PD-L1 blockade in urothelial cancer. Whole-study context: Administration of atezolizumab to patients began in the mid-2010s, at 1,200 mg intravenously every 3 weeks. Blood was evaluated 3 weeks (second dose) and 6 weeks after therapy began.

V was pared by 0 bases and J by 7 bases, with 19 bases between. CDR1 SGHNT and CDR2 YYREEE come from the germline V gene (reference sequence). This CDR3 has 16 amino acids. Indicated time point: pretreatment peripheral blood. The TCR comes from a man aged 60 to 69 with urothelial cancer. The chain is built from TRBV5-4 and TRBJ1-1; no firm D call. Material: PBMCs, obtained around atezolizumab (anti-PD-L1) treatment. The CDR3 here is CASSLDPGVVSNEAFF. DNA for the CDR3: TGTGCCAGCAGCTTGGACCCCGGGGTGGTCAGCAATGAAGCTTTCTTT.